This T cell receptor (beta chain) stems from a study of post-analysis software for immune sequencing data. Study findings and constraints: Higher frequency in patients than in controls was seen for roughly five TRBV segments, with TRBV5-6, TRBV5-1 and TRBV20-1 among them. Samples from a shared batch, those prepared together, strongly co-clustered by F measure. Controls' normalized Chao1 diversity significantly exceeded that of multiple sclerosis patients.

Prepared TCR beta cDNA libraries contained unique molecular identifiers. In TCRdb, the PCR reads were re-called with MiXCR into one record per CDR3 protein. There are 600,000 to 750,000 distinct CDR3 sequences in the sample; 55% to 60% occur only once, and 11% lies in the top ten. This clonotype was picked up a small number of times. Its antigen is still unknown. Germline V gives CDR1 SQVTM, CDR2 ANQGSEA. This CDR3 has 14 residues. V gave up 0 bases and J gave up 4 bases; unmatched junction bases: 5. The source of this sequence is a girl aged 2 to 10 with multiple sclerosis. The sequenced material came from blood. The chain uses TRBV29-1 and TRBJ1-2; 7 positions agree with TRBD1. CDR3 region: CSVEDRGASYGYTF. CDR3 DNA sequence: TGCAGCGTTGAAGACAGGGGGGCTTCCTATGGCTACACCTTC.